This T cell receptor beta chain was recorded in a study of blood T cell repertoires in COVID-19. Clones were sequenced by immunoSEQ multiplex PCR, and TCRdb holds only the in-frame ones, with some missing. The table lists fewer than 250,000 clones, approximately 84% of them singletons. V shed 6 bases and J 4 bases; nucleotides not matched to a gene: 6. In germline, CDR1 is MNHEY, CDR2 SVGAGI. This CDR3 contains 15 residues. This clonotype originated in a man in his 60s who had recovered from COVID-19. V is TRBV6-5 and J is TRBJ1-5, with 10 bases identical to TRBD1. Sequencing was performed on PBMCs or T cells enriched from blood (not recorded which). The CDR3 nucleotides are TGTGCCAGCAGCAGACAGGGGGCGCGAAATCAGCCCCAGCATTTT. Translated: CASSRQGARNQPQHF.